The T cell receptor (beta chain) described here comes from a study of response to subunit inactivated influenza vaccine. The CDR3 totals 16 residues. Unmatched junction bases numbered 4, after V lost 5 bases and J lost 0 bases. Germline V gene lookup returns CDR1 SEHNR and CDR2 FQNEAQ (reference sequence). Only a few counts were recorded for this clonotype. Its antigen is unknown. Using its own MiXCR run on the RT-PCR reads, TCRdb lists one record per CDR3 protein. Altogether about 520,000 distinct CDR3 sequences are present, approximately 7.7% being singletons, with the ten largest covering around 13%. Study results and limitations: New T cells are recruited in small numbers by each seasonal influenza vaccination, according to the authors' suggestion.

This TCR came from a man aged 45 to 70 who received an inactivated influenza vaccine. The J gene is TRBJ2-4, the V gene TRBV7-9, with TRBD1 matching 10 bases. This sample comprised PBMCs from blood, obtained roughly 24 months after vaccination. CDR3: CASSLGQGLAKNIQYF. The CDR3 DNA sequence: TGTGCCAGCAGCCTGGGACAGGGGCTAGCCAAAAACATTCAGTACTTC.